These T cell receptor beta chains were read from a single sample in a study of beta chain features in type 1 diabetes. Assay: immunoSEQ multiplex PCR; the TCRdb copy retains only in-frame clones and omits some. The sample includes under 300,000 clones, about 15% seen only once; the top ten take roughly 0.02%. Input material: naive CD4+ T cells from blood. These TCRs come from a man aged 30 to 39 with type 1 diabetes. CDR3s include the opening cysteine and the closing phenylalanine or tryptophan. Fields, in order: D gene, J gene, V gene, clone size, CDR3 DNA, CDR3 protein. The D gene is left open where the match is weak. The listing skips clone size in some rows; elsewhere it reads once, few, many or a size class.

>TRBD1|TRBJ1-6|TRBV6-5|.
TGTGCCAGCAGACGACAGGGGGCAAATTCACCCCTCCACTTT
CASRRQGANSPLHF
>TRBD1|TRBJ1-2|TRBV27|few
TGTGCCAGCAGTCGCGGACAGGGAGGATTATATGGCTACACCTTC
CASSRGQGGLYGYTF
>TRBD2|TRBJ2-6|TRBV5-1|few
TGCGCCAGCAGTCTAGCGGGGTACTCTGGGGCCAACGTCCTGACTTTC
CASSLAGYSGANVLTF
>.|TRBJ2-2|TRBV19|few
TGTGCCAGTACTACAGCTCAAAACACCGGGGAGCTGTTTTTT
CASTTAQNTGELFF
>TRBD2|TRBJ2-5|TRBV4-1|few
TGCGCCAGCAGCCACCCTAGCGGTGGGCAGTACTTC
CASSHPSGGQYF
>.|TRBJ2-5|TRBV2|.
TGTGCCAGCAGTGACAGGGGACAGACCCAGTACTTC
CASSDRGQTQYF
>.|TRBJ2-1|TRBV6-5|few
TGTGCCAGCAGTTACAGCCGGGACTCCGTCTCCGGTGAGCAGTTCTTC
CASSYSRDSVSGEQFF
>.|TRBJ2-7|TRBV6-5|.
TGTGCCAGCAGTCCCCGACGGGCCTACGAGCAGTACTTC
CASSPRRAYEQYF
>TRBD1|TRBJ2-5|TRBV18|.
TGTGCCAGCTCACTTCGACAGGGGGAGACCCAGTACTTC
CASSLRQGETQYF
>TRBD1|TRBJ2-2|TRBV7-9|.
TGTGCCAGCATCCACAGGGGTTCGATTGACACCGGGGAGCTGTTTTTT
CASIHRGSIDTGELFF
>.|TRBJ2-3|TRBV30|.
TGTGCCTGGAGCATGCAGGGGACAGATACGCAGTATTTT
CAWSMQGTDTQYF
>.|TRBJ2-7|TRBV10-3|.
TGTGCCATCAGTGAGTCCGAGGCGGCCGGGGCCTACGAGCAGTACTTC
CAISESEAAGAYEQYF
>.|TRBJ1-2|TRBV14|.
TGTGCCAGCAGCCCCCAAAGGGTACAGACTACCTATGGCTACACCTTC
CASSPQRVQTTYGYTF
>TRBD1|TRBJ1-5|TRBV9|few
TGTGCCAGCAGCGTAGGGACAGGGGGCCAGTATAGCAATCAGCCCCAGCATTTT
CASSVGTGGQYSNQPQHF
>.|TRBJ1-2|TRBV6-1|few
TGTGCCAGCACCCCCGAGGCGAACTATGGCTACACCTTC
CASTPEANYGYTF
>.|TRBJ2-3|TRBV19|.
TGTGCCAGTAGACCTAGGCCGCTAGATACGCAGTATTTT
CASRPRPLDTQYF
>TRBD1|TRBJ2-7|TRBV29-1|.
TGCAGCGGAACAACAGGGGATTGGGACGAGCAGTACTTC
CSGTTGDWDEQYF
>.|TRBJ2-1|TRBV29-1|.
TGCAGCGTTAGTAGGGAGGCTAGCAATGAGCAGTTCTTC
CSVSREASNEQFF
>.|TRBJ2-1|TRBV5-4|.
TGTGCCAGCAGCAAACGACAGGTAGATGAGCAGTTCTTC
CASSKRQVDEQFF
>TRBD1|TRBJ2-1|TRBV5-1|few
TGCGCCAGCAACCGCGGACAGGGGGGAGATGAGCAGTTCTTC
CASNRGQGGDEQFF
>TRBD2|TRBJ2-5|TRBV2|few
TGTGCCAGCAGTCCAGGTTCGGGGGGGGAGACCCAGTACTTC
CASSPGSGGETQYF
>.|TRBJ2-1|TRBV7-9|few
TGTGCCAGCAGCTTAAAACGGGAGCAGTTCTTC
CASSLKREQFF
>.|TRBJ2-5|TRBV27|few
TGTGCCAGCAGTCCAGGGACACTAGGGGAGACCCAGTACTTC
CASSPGTLGETQYF
>TRBD2|TRBJ2-1|TRBV29-1|few
TGCAGCTCCCGGACTAGCGGCTACAATGAGCAGTTCTTC
CSSRTSGYNEQFF
>.|TRBJ1-1|TRBV4-2|.
TGTGCCAGCAGCCAAGATTCGGGGGGTACTGAAGCTTTCTTT
CASSQDSGGTEAFF
>.|TRBJ2-1|TRBV27|.
TGTGCCAGCAGTTTCCCAGCCCAGGGGTACAATGAGCAGTTCTTC
CASSFPAQGYNEQFF
>TRBD2|TRBJ2-1|TRBV18|.
TGTGCCAGCTCACCAGCGGGGGGGCCCCACAATGAGCAGTTCTTC
CASSPAGGPHNEQFF
>.|TRBJ2-7|TRBV30|few
TGTGCCCTTACCAAGGGGCTCTACGAGCAGTACTTC
CALTKGLYEQYF
>TRBD2|TRBJ2-4|TRBV7-8|.
TGTGCCAGCAGCTCAAATCCGGGGGGGAACATTCAGTACTTC
CASSSNPGGNIQYF
>TRBD2|TRBJ2-1|TRBV2|.
TGTGCCAGCAGTGAACAGGGAGGGCTACTCTACAATGAGCAGTTCTTC
CASSEQGGLLYNEQFF
>.|TRBJ1-2|TRBV30|.
TGTGCCTGGAGAGCGCCAGGGTGGGGCTATGGCTACACCTTC
CAWRAPGWGYGYTF
>TRBD2|TRBJ2-2|TRBV19|few
TGTGCCAGTAGTCCCGGGACTAGTCGTTCCACCGGGGAGCTGTTTTTT
CASSPGTSRSTGELFF
>TRBD1|TRBJ2-3|TRBV7-9|.
TGTGCCAGCAGCCCAAGGACAGGGGGCAGGGAAGATACGCAGTATTTT
CASSPRTGGREDTQYF
>TRBD2|TRBJ2-7|TRBV18|few
TGTGCCAGCTCAGCGGGACTAGCGGGAGGAACCTACGAGCAGTACTTC
CASSAGLAGGTYEQYF
>.|TRBJ1-1|TRBV6-5|.
TGTGCCAGCAGTTACCCAGGAAAAACTGAAGCTTTCTTT
CASSYPGKTEAFF
>.|TRBJ2-6|TRBV29-1|.
TGCAGCGCGTCAGGGGCTGGGGCCAACGTCCTGACTTTC
CSASGAGANVLTF
>.|TRBJ1-2|TRBV7-2|few
TGTGCCAGCAGCTTAGTGTCGGAGTCGAACTATGGCTACACCTTC
CASSLVSESNYGYTF
>.|TRBJ2-7|TRBV7-9|few
TGTGCCAGCAGCCTGGACGGAGGACCCTACGAGCAGTACTTC
CASSLDGGPYEQYF
>.|TRBJ1-1|TRBV27|.
TGTGCCAGCAGTTTATCGTACAGGTTGGACACTGAAGCTTTCTTT
CASSLSYRLDTEAFF
>.|TRBJ2-2|TRBV5-1|.
TGCGCCAGCAGCCTCACTAGGACCGGGGAGCTGTTTTTT
CASSLTRTGELFF
>.|TRBJ1-1|TRBV5-4|.
TGTGCCAGCAGCTTGACCGTACACGCGAACACTGAAGCTTTCTTT
CASSLTVHANTEAFF
>TRBD1|TRBJ2-7|TRBV5-1|.
TGCGCCAGCAGCCCGGGACAGGGGCAGGACGAGCAGTACTTC
CASSPGQGQDEQYF
>TRBD2|TRBJ2-1|TRBV5-1|.
TGCGCCAGCAGCAAAGACGTAGCGGGAGGGTCCTACAATGAGCAGTTCTTC
CASSKDVAGGSYNEQFF
>TRBD2|TRBJ2-3|TRBV7-9|.
TGTGCCAGCAGCCTAAGACTAGCGGGGTCCACAGATACGCAGTATTTT
CASSLRLAGSTDTQYF
>.|TRBJ1-6|TRBV6-5|few
TGTGCCAGCAGTTACGGTGGAGCGAATAATTCACCCCTCCACTTT
CASSYGGANNSPLHF
>.|TRBJ1-2|TRBV7-9|.
TGTGCCAGCAGCCCAGGGTTGACTGGCTACACCTTC
CASSPGLTGYTF
>.|TRBJ2-3|TRBV18|.
TGTGCCAGCTCTGGAGGGGATACGCAGTATTTT
CASSGGDTQYF
>.|TRBJ2-2|TRBV4-2|few
TGTGCCAGCAGCCATTCCCTTGTTGGGGGCGACACCGGGGAGCTGTTTTTT
CASSHSLVGGDTGELFF
>TRBD2|TRBJ2-7|TRBV11-2|.
TGTGCCAGCAGCCTTGGACTAGGATCCTACGAGCAGTACTTC
CASSLGLGSYEQYF
>.|TRBJ1-3|TRBV7-2|.
TGTGCCAGCAGTCCGCCGGCGGAGGGAAACACCATATATTTT
CASSPPAEGNTIYF
>TRBD2|TRBJ2-7|TRBV7-2|few
TGTGCCAGCAGGACCCAAGCGGGAGATTTCTACGAGCAGTACTTC
CASRTQAGDFYEQYF
>.|TRBJ2-7|TRBV4-1|.
TGCGCCAGCAGCCAGCCTAGTGGGCAGCGGGCCTACGAGCAGTACTTC
CASSQPSGQRAYEQYF
>.|TRBJ1-4|TRBV7-2|.
TGTGCCAGCAGCCTCGGACAGCCTGCAACTAATGAAAAACTGTTTTTT
CASSLGQPATNEKLFF
>.|TRBJ1-2|TRBV19|few
TGTGCCAGTAACTCCCGACAGCCCCTTAACTATGGCTACACCTTC
CASNSRQPLNYGYTF
>TRBD2|TRBJ2-1|TRBV11-2|few
TGTGCCAGCAGCTTCGGACTAGTACAGTTCTTC
CASSFGLVQFF
>.|TRBJ2-3|TRBV27|.
TGTGCCAGCAGTTTGAAGCGGTTCACAGATACGCAGTATTTT
CASSLKRFTDTQYF
>TRBD1|TRBJ1-3|TRBV23-1|.
TGCGCCAGCAGTCAATCTGAGGTCTCCGCTAACCAGGGGGCAGAAGGAAACACCATATATTTT
CASSQSEVSANQGAEGNTIYF
>TRBD1|TRBJ2-7|TRBV2|few
TGTGCCAGCAGTCGACAGGGGGGCTCCTACGAGCAGTACTTC
CASSRQGGSYEQYF
>.|TRBJ2-7|TRBV6-5|few
TGTGCCAGCAGCATGGGCCCCTACGAGCAGTACTTC
CASSMGPYEQYF